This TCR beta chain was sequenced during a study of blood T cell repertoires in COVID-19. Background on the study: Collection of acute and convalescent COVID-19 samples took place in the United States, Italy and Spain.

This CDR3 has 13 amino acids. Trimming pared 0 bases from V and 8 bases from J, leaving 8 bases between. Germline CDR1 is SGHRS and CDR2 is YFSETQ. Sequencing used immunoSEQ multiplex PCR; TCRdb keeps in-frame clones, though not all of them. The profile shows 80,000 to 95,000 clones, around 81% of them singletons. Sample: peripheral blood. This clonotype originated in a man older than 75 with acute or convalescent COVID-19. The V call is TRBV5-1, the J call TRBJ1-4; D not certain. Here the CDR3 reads CASSLGSGEKLFF. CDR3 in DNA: TGCGCCAGCAGCTTGGGGTCGGGGGAAAAACTGTTTTTT.